Listed below are T cell receptor beta chains from one sample, sequenced in a study of cytomegalovirus exposure and HLA in healthy donors. The table came from immunoSEQ multiplex PCR; TCRdb's copy has only in-frame clones and leaves some out. The sample yields 150,000 to 200,000 clones, approximately 59% seen once. Sequencing was carried out using PBMCs. All receptors derive from a man aged 40-49 years in good health and CMV-seronegative. Each CDR3 is given with its conserved first and last residue. The order of the fields is J gene, clone size, V gene, D gene, CDR3 protein, CDR3 DNA. The D gene is left open where the match is weak. The listing skips clone size in some rows; elsewhere it reads once, few, many or a size class.

TRBJ2-5	NA	TRBV5-6	NA	CASSPAGYPRETQYF	TGTGCCAGCAGCCCGGCGGGGTATCCACGGGAGACCCAGTACTTC
TRBJ2-1	NA	TRBV7-3	TRBD2	CASSPGGGEQFF	TGTGCCAGCAGCCCCGGGGGGGGCGAGCAGTTCTTC
TRBJ2-1	few	TRBV9	TRBD1	CASSVGTGGNEQFF	TGTGCCAGCAGCGTGGGGACAGGGGGCAATGAGCAGTTCTTC
TRBJ2-5	NA	TRBV4-2	TRBD2	CASSQHMASGGDVETQYF	TGTGCCAGCAGCCAACATATGGCTAGCGGGGGGGATGTGGAGACCCAGTACTTC
TRBJ1-5	NA	TRBV7-9	NA	CASSLQGGSNQPQHF	TGTGCCAGCAGCTTGCAGGGTGGGAGCAATCAGCCCCAGCATTTT
TRBJ1-4	few	TRBV5-1	NA	CASSLLPGVGEKLFF	TGCGCCAGCAGCTTACTTCCAGGGGTAGGTGAAAAACTGTTTTTT
TRBJ2-1	NA	TRBV7-8	TRBD2	CASSIFSGIYYNEQFF	TGTGCCAGCAGCATTTTTAGCGGGATTTACTACAATGAGCAGTTCTTC
TRBJ1-3	NA	TRBV6-5	NA	CASSYSGGGNTIYF	TGTGCCAGCAGTTATAGCGGCGGTGGAAACACCATATATTTT
TRBJ1-2	NA	TRBV19	NA	CASTLSAWGGGYTF	TGTGCCAGTACCCTCTCGGCGTGGGGAGGGGGCTACACCTTC
TRBJ1-3	NA	TRBV6-1	NA	CASSDNRAANTIYF	TGTGCCAGCAGTGATAACAGGGCCGCGAACACCATATATTTT
TRBJ1-5	NA	TRBV7-2	NA	CASTPDAPPGAQPQHF	TGTGCCAGCACCCCCGACGCGCCCCCAGGGGCTCAGCCCCAGCATTTT
TRBJ2-6	NA	TRBV18	TRBD1	CASSRGGIIGANVLTF	TGTGCCAGCTCACGAGGGGGCATTATAGGGGCCAACGTCCTGACTTTC
TRBJ1-4	NA	TRBV18	NA	CASSPSGGNEKLFF	TGTGCCAGCTCACCATCGGGGGGTAATGAAAAACTGTTTTTT
TRBJ1-3	NA	TRBV19	NA	CASNQGITGNTIYF	TGTGCCAGTAATCAGGGGATCACTGGAAACACCATATATTTT
TRBJ2-3	NA	TRBV7-8	TRBD2	CASRPTSGGLADTQYF	TGTGCCAGCAGGCCAACTAGCGGGGGGCTCGCAGATACGCAGTATTTT
TRBJ2-2	few	TRBV5-4	TRBD1	CASSLRDRNTGELFF	TGTGCCAGCAGTCTCCGGGACAGAAACACCGGGGAGCTGTTTTTT
TRBJ1-1	few	TRBV7-9	TRBD1	CASSSRGGTATEAFF	TGTGCCAGCAGCTCAAGAGGGGGGACAGCGACTGAAGCTTTCTTT
TRBJ2-3	NA	TRBV6-5	TRBD2	CASSYGTSLTDTQYF	TGTGCCAGCAGTTACGGGACTAGCCTGACAGATACGCAGTATTTT
TRBJ2-2	NA	TRBV10-3	TRBD1	CASSTGTVFPGELFF	TGTGCCAGCAGTACCGGGACAGTTTTTCCCGGGGAGCTGTTTTTT
TRBJ2-5	few	TRBV2	TRBD2	CASTQRRGDQETQYF	TGTGCCAGCACACAACGGCGGGGGGACCAAGAGACCCAGTACTTC
TRBJ1-4	NA	TRBV25-1	NA	CASSTSGGGNEKLFF	TGTGCCAGCAGTACGTCCGGCGGGGGGAATGAAAAACTGTTTTTT
TRBJ1-2	NA	TRBV7-9	NA	CASSPGDHGYTF	TGTGCCAGCAGCCCCGGGGATCATGGCTACACCTTC
TRBJ2-3	NA	TRBV7-9	TRBD1	CSSSYPGQAAPDTQYF	TGTTCCAGCAGTTATCCGGGACAGGCGGCACCAGATACGCAGTATTTT
TRBJ1-2	NA	TRBV28	NA	CASSLSPQGNYGYTF	TGTGCCAGCAGTTTAAGTCCACAGGGCAACTATGGCTACACCTTC
TRBJ1-4	few	TRBV29-1	TRBD1	CSVGDSALVGEKLFF	TGCAGCGTTGGGGACAGCGCCCTGGTCGGGGAAAAACTGTTTTTT
TRBJ2-7	NA	TRBV11-2	NA	CASSLGGLSYEQYF	TGTGCCAGCAGCTTAGGCGGGTTGTCCTACGAGCAGTACTTC
TRBJ2-5	NA	TRBV7-2	TRBD1	CASSLDRGQRETQYF	TGTGCCAGCAGCTTAGACAGGGGGCAACGGGAGACCCAGTACTTC